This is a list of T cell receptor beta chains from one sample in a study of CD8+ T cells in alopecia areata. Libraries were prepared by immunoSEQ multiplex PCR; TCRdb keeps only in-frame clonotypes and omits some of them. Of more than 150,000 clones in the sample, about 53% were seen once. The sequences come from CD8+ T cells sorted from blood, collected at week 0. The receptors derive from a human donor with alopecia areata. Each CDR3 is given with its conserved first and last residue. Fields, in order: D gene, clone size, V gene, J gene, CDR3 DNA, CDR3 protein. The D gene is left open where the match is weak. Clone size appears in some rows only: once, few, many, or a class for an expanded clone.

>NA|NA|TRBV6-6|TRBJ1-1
TGTGCCAGCAGTTACGGCGGTACTGAAGCTTTCTTT
CASSYGGTEAFF
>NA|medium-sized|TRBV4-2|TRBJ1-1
TGTGCCAGCAGCCAAGCCCCAGGGAAAGAAGCTTTCTTT
CASSQAPGKEAFF
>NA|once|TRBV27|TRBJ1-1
TGTGCCAGCAGTACCCCAGGGCACCACACTGAAGCTTTCTTT
CASSTPGHHTEAFF
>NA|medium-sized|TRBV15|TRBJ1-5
TGTGCCACCAGCGAAGAAAGACAGACGAATCAGCCCCAGCATTTT
CATSEERQTNQPQHF
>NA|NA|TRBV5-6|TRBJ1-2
TGTGCCAGCAGCTTGGAGGGTAACCTGGGCTACACCTTC
CASSLEGNLGYTF
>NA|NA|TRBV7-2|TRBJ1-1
TGTGCCAGCAGCTTAGCGCTAGTTCTTCCGGGCACTGAAGCTTTCTTT
CASSLALVLPGTEAFF
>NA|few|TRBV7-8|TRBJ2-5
TGTGCCAGCAGCCCGACGAGGGAAGAGACCCAGTACTTC
CASSPTREETQYF
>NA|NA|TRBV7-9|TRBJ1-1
TGTGCCAGCAGCGGGGACTACAACACTGAAGCTTTCTTT
CASSGDYNTEAFF
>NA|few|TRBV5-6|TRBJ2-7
TGTGCCAGCAGCTACCGGATGGGCTCCTACGAGCAGTACTTC
CASSYRMGSYEQYF
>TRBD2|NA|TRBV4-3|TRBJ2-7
TGCGCCAGCAGCCAAGATAGGCGGGGGGCCGTCTCCTACGAGCAGTACTTC
CASSQDRRGAVSYEQYF
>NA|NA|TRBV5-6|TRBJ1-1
TGTGCCAGCAGCTCCTGGGGGCAGCACACTGAAGCTTTCTTT
CASSSWGQHTEAFF
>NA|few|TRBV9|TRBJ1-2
TGTGCCAGCAGCCCCCCGGGACCGAAAGCTAACTATGGCTACACCTTC
CASSPPGPKANYGYTF
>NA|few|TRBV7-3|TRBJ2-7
TGTGCCAGCAGCCCAGGTGGGGTCTACGAGCAGTACTTC
CASSPGGVYEQYF
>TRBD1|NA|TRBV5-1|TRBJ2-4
TGCGCCAGCAGCTTGGGGGACAGGGTCGCCATTCAGTACTTC
CASSLGDRVAIQYF
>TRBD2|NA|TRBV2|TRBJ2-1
TGTGCCAGCAACGTGGACGGGACCGGGACTAGCGACACTGAGCAGTTCTTC
CASNVDGTGTSDTEQFF
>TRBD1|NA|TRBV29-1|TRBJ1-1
TGCAGCGTTGAAGTAGGACAGGGGGCGATTACTGAAGCTTTCTTT
CSVEVGQGAITEAFF
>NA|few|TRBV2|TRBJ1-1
TGTGCCAGCAAAGTGAACACTGAAGCTTTCTTT
CASKVNTEAFF
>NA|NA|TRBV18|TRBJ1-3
TGTGCCAGCTCACCACCGAGCGGCTCTGGAAACACCATATATTTT
CASSPPSGSGNTIYF
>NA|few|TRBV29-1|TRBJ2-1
TGCAGCGTTGGGGTCGACAATGAGCAGTTCTTC
CSVGVDNEQFF
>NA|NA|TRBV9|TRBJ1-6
TGTGCCAGCAGCGTAGATAACTATAATTCACCCCTCCACTTT
CASSVDNYNSPLHF
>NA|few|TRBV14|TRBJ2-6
TGTGCCAGCAGCCGCATAGGGGGGAACCTTCCCTCTGGGGCCAACGTCCTGACTTTC
CASSRIGGNLPSGANVLTF
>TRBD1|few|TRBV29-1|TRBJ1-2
TGCAGCGTTGAAGATCTTCAGGGGGCGTTAAGCTACACCTTC
CSVEDLQGALSYTF
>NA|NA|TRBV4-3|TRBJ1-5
TGCGCCAGCAGCCAAGATCGTGCGGTCAATCAGCCCCAGCATTTT
CASSQDRAVNQPQHF
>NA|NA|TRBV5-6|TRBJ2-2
TGTGCCAGCAGCTTTTGGGAGAACACCGGGGAGCTGTTTTTT
CASSFWENTGELFF
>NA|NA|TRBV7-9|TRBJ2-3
TGTGCCAGCCGCGGTGAAGACACGCAGTATTTT
CASRGEDTQYF
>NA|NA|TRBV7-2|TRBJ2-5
TGTGCCAGCAGCAAATTTGGGGGGGGCTACCAAATTCAAGAGACCCAGTACTTC
CASSKFGGGYQIQETQYF
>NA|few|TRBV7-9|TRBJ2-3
TGTGCCAGCAGCTCCCTAGAGGATACGCAGTATTTT
CASSSLEDTQYF
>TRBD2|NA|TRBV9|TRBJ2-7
TGTGCCAGCAGCGTAGGACTAGCGGGGGAGCAGTACTTC
CASSVGLAGEQYF
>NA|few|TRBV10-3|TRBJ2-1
TGTGCCATCCTGACAGGGAGGAATGAGCAGTTCTTC
CAILTGRNEQFF
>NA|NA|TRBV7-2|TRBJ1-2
TGTGCCAGCAGCTTAGCCCTGGGCTACACCTTC
CASSLALGYTF
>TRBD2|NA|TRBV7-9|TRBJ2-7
TGTGCCAGCAGCAGCTCGGGAGGCTCCGACGAGCAGTACTTC
CASSSSGGSDEQYF
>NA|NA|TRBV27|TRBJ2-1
TGTGCCAGCAGCCCAGGGGGGGCCTACAATGAGCAGTTCTTC
CASSPGGAYNEQFF
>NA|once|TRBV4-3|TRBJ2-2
TGCGCCAGCAGCCAAGGACCAGCAGAGGAGCTGTTTTTT
CASSQGPAEELFF
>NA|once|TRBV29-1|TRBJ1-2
TGCAGCATCAATGGGGGCACCGAAGGTGGCTACACCTTC
CSINGGTEGGYTF
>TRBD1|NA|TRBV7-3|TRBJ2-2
TGTGCCAGCAGCTCAGACAGGGGGGATAACACCGGGGAGCTGTTTTTT
CASSSDRGDNTGELFF
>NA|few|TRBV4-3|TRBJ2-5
TGCGCCAGCAGCCAAGAGCCGGGAAGAGGAGAGACCCAGTACTTC
CASSQEPGRGETQYF
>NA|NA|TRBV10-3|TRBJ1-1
TGTGCCATCAGGGCCGGGACTGAAGCTTTCTTT
CAIRAGTEAFF
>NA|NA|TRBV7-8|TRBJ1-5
TGTGCCAGCAGTTCTGGACCTCAGCCCCAGCATTTT
CASSSGPQPQHF
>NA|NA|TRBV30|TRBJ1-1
TGTGCCTGGAGTGGAAGGCCTCCCCGCTACACTGAAGCTTTCTTT
CAWSGRPPRYTEAFF
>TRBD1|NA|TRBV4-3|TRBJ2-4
TGCGCCAGCAGCCTGGGACAGGCAAGGGGACTAGCCAAAAACATTCAGTACTTC
CASSLGQARGLAKNIQYF
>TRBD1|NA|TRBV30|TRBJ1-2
TGTGCCTGGAGCGCATCGCACAGGGGCTTCGATGGCTACACCTTC
CAWSASHRGFDGYTF
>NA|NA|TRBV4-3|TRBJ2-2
TGCGCCAGCAGCCCCTTCGGCGCGAACACCGGGGAGCTGTTTTTT
CASSPFGANTGELFF
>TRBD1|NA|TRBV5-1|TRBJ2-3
TGCGCCAGCAGCGGGCGGCAGGACAGGTCGAGGGATACGCAGTATTTT
CASSGRQDRSRDTQYF
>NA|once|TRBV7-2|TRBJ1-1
TGTGCCAGCAGCCTCAGGGCCCATGGGGACACTGAAGCTTTCTTT
CASSLRAHGDTEAFF
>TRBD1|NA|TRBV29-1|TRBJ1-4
TGCAGCGCCCGGGACAGGGCACGTGAAAAACTGTTTTTT
CSARDRAREKLFF
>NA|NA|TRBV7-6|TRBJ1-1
TGTGCCAGCAGCTCCGTGCAGGGCCGTGACACTGAAGCTTTCTTT
CASSSVQGRDTEAFF
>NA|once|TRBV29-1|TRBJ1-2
TGCAGCGCGGCTCGTATGGGAGCACAAGGCTACACCTTC
CSAARMGAQGYTF
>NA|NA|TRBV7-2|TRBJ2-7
TGTGCCAGCAGCCACACACCCACCCGGGCCGCCTACGAGCAGTACTTC
CASSHTPTRAAYEQYF
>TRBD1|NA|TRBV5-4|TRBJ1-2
TGTGCCAGCAGCGTGGGACAGGACGACGGGTTGGACTATGGCTACACCTTC
CASSVGQDDGLDYGYTF
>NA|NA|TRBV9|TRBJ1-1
TGTGCCAGCAGCTACCCGCCTTTCTTT
CASSYPPFF
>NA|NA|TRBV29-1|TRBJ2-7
TGCAGCGTTGAAGACAGTGGGGTCGACATGGAACAGTACTTC
CSVEDSGVDMEQYF
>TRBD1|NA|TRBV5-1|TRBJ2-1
TGCGCCAGCAGCTTCGGGACAGTTTTAAACAATGAGCAGTTCTTC
CASSFGTVLNNEQFF
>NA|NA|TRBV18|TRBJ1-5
TGTGCCAGCTCACCACCGGATCAGCCCCAGCATTTT
CASSPPDQPQHF
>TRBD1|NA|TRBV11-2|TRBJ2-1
TGTGCCAGCAGCTCAAAGGGGGCAACCTACAATGAGCAGTTCTTC
CASSSKGATYNEQFF
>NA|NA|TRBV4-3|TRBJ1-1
TGCGCCAGCAGCCAAGATCGGGGCACTGAAGCTTTCTTT
CASSQDRGTEAFF
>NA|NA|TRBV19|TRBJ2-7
TGTGCCAGTAGTATGGGTCCACCCTACGAGCAGTACTTC
CASSMGPPYEQYF
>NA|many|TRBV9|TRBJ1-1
TGTGCCAGCAGTGGGACGGACGACACTGAAGCTTTCTTT
CASSGTDDTEAFF
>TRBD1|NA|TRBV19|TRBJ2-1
TGTGCCAGTAGTATGGGGACAGGGTGGAATGAGCAGTTCTTC
CASSMGTGWNEQFF
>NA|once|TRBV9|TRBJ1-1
TGTGCCAGCAGCGCACCAGGGCGGACTGAAGCTTTCTTT
CASSAPGRTEAFF
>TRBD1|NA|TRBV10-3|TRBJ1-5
TGTGCCATCGGAAATTCCGGGACAGGGAAACAGCCCCAGCATTTT
CAIGNSGTGKQPQHF